This TCR beta chain emerged from a study of prognosis after radiotherapy for stage I lung cancer. Study context: Approximately 15 patients had newly diagnosed primary stage I lung tumors, and roughly five had oligometastatic NSCLC after surgical resection of the primary tumor. Roughly seven patients presented with squamous cell carcinoma, twelve with adenocarcinoma. General observations from the study: Post-therapy Shannon entropy was lower in patients developing distant metastases following stereotactic body radiation therapy.

V lost 5 bases to trimming and J lost 5 bases; unmatched junction nucleotides: 7. The CDR3 length is 14 residues. The authors amplified TCR beta CDR3 from genomic DNA using two-round multiplex PCR. The authors ran first-round PCR with primers specific to each TRBV and TRBJ gene. TCRdb reprocessed the multiplex PCR reads via MiXCR and lists one record per CDR3 protein. Of more than 15,000 distinct CDR3 sequences in the sample, about 46% were seen once. Note on this clonotype: Its target is not known.

Two separate time points each saw a draw of about 6 milliliters of peripheral blood. This chain links TRBV12-3 or TRBV12-4 with TRBJ1-2; 8 bases are shared with TRBD1. The sequencing here drew on PBMCs, taken before or after stereotactic body radiation therapy (not recorded which). The receptor's source is a donor over 45 with non-small cell lung cancer. The CDR3 bases are TGTGCCAGCAGTACGGGACAGGAGGGGTATGGCTACACCTTC. This translates into CASSTGQEGYGYTF.